The TCR beta chain described here comes from a study of blood T cell repertoires in COVID-19 (dated by TCRdb to 2018 to 2021). With respect to the entire study: Samples from collaborators originated in the United States, Italy and Spain and spanned both the acute and convalescent phases of COVID-19. Subjects who had been exposed to COVID-19, were actively infected with it, or had recovered from it provided the deeply sampled blood TCRbeta repertoires that made up the dataset. Where available, HLA class I and class II types were obtained from metadata supplied by the sample provider rather than from assay-based typing. Sample metadata almost always included a de-identified subject ID, COVID-19 status, age in years and sex. The repertoires were made available in a free public database intended to serve as a resource for research on the immune response to SARS-CoV-2. The material from the prospective study consisted of cDNA or gDNA derived from T cells, B-cell-depleted T cells, or PBMCs. Samples came from the ongoing ImmuneRACE study (first 160 participants) plus 1,254 subjects from 6 global collaborators.

Collaborating institutions collected whole blood in K2EDTA tubes following their own protocols. For TCRbeta analysis, collaborators shipped samples in one of three forms: frozen whole blood, isolated PBMCs, or DNA extracted from either of those sample types. The CDR3 sequence holds 19 residues, the cysteine and phenylalanine included. The sequence is cut down to CDR3 DNA, 57 bases in frame from base 1. Compared with germline, V lacks 0 bases and J lacks 2 bases; bases without a gene match: 15. This clone appeared a few times. Its target antigen remains unknown. The sample holds no much larger clone one base away, and base qualities are not on file. TCRbeta CDR3 regions were amplified from genomic DNA using the immunoSEQ Assay, a bias-controlled multiplex PCR. Under the source paper's analysis protocol: Within the assay, amplification of reference gene primers was used to estimate how many nucleated cells each sample contained. Sequence reads were collapsed and filtered to measure the absolute abundance of every unique TCRbeta CDR3 rearrangement. For each sample, productive Simpson clonality was calculated as the square root of Simpson's diversity index over productive rearrangements. Entries here come from immuneACCESS through TCRdb and include only in-frame sequences with V and J called. Some clones fail to appear in such tables; in the studies checked, an unresolved V gene covers under half of the shortfall, and the cause of the remainder is unknown. V, J and clone size were drawn from that table, and D and trimming were deduced from the DNA. This sample has some 97,000 clones in its table, and about 80% of those were observed once. The ten largest clones add up to around 30% of the sample.

On the study overall, not on this receptor specifically: Clinical and demographic metadata were provided uncurated, with the amount varying by source and participant.

Input material: peripheral blood. The chain joins TRBV23-1 to TRBJ2-5, with 7 middle bases fitting TRBD2. TRBV23-1 is noted as an ORF with a role that remains uncertain. The receptor comes from a man in his 70s with active or convalescent COVID-19. The bases read TGCGCCAGCAGTCAATCCTCCACCTATCCGGAGCGGGGACAAGAGACCCAGTACTTC. It specifies CASSQSSTYPERGQETQYF.